These 16 T cell receptor beta chains originate from one sample sequenced in a study of T cell responses to AZD1222 COVID-19 vaccine (TCRdb year 2021). The library was produced with the immunoSEQ multiplex PCR assay. TCRdb took over this immuneACCESS table, retaining in-frame rearrangements with V and J assigned. Such tables are incomplete; in checked studies, under half of the missing clones stem from an unresolved V gene, and the remainder is unexplained. The sample table records approximately 120,000 clones; approximately 87% of these occur just once. The ten largest clones represent around 4.4% of the sample. In the paper's terms, the time point label means: about 28 days (+/-7) after the second vaccine dose. The sequenced sample was peripheral blood, obtained 28 days after the second AZD1222 dose. The receptors here all came from an adult who received the AZD1222 COVID-19 vaccine.

The rearrangement links TRBV7-2 to TRBJ1-1; 7 nucleotides align to TRBD1. The germline V gene has CDR1 SGHTA and CDR2 FQGNSA. After removal of 1 base from V and 5 bases from J, the junction contained 7 bases not matched to a gene. CDR3 length equals 15 residues. The CDR3 DNA reads TGTGCCAGCAGCTTAGGGGACAGAAGAAGGACTGAAGCTTTCTTT. Translation gives CASSLGDRRRTEAFF.

The chain links TRBV29-1 to TRBJ1-1; the match to TRBD1 covers 9 bases. Germline V gives CDR1 SQVTM, CDR2 ANQGSEA. The CDR3 sequence is 13 residues long. Losses at the gene ends were 7 bases for V and 1 base for J; bases not matched to a gene: 4. This chain's CDR3 is CSADRGGNTEAFF. The CDR3 nucleotides read TGCAGCGCTGACAGGGGGGGGAACACTGAAGCTTTCTTT.

This clone showed up just a few times. The chain employs TRBV11-1 and TRBJ1-2, with 7 bases lining up with TRBD1. Germline-derived CDR1 and CDR2 are SGHAT and FQDESV (reference sequence). The CDR3 has 15 residues. Unmatched junction bases numbered 11, after V lost 5 bases and J lost 5 bases. DNA for the CDR3: TGTGCCAGCAGCCCCGGGACAGTCCTTTCGTATGGCTACACCTTC. Its translation is CASSPGTVLSYGYTF.

Of note for this clone: The same CDR3 is also encoded by other DNA sequences in this sample. The J gene is TRBJ1-1, the V gene TRBV30; TRBD1 matches at 7 bases. J was trimmed by 4 bases and V by 4 bases; bases with no gene match: 6. The CDR3 has 13 amino acids. Germline lookup yields CDR1 GTSNPN and CDR2 SVGIG (reference sequence). DNA for the CDR3: TGTGCCTGGACGCGACAGGGAAGCACTGAAGCTTTCTTT. Amino acid sequence: CAWTRQGSTEAFF.

The chain recombines TRBV10-3 with TRBJ1-1; D perhaps matches TRBD1 (6 bases). V lost 4 bases and J 3 bases, leaving 9 bases between the germline ends. Germline CDR1 ENHRY, CDR2 SYGVKD. This CDR3 is built from 13 residues. Here the CDR3 DNA reads TGTGCCATCAGTGTACAGGGAGACACTGAAGCTTTCTTT. Amino acids: CAISVQGDTEAFF.

This clone occurred a few times. The genes are TRBV4-2 and TRBJ2-1; D is uncertain. Looked up from germline, CDR1 is LGHNA and CDR2 is YNFKEQ. The CDR3 is 14 residues long. V lost 0 bases and J lost 7, with 10 bases in between. The CDR3 loop reads CASSQEEELNEQFF. The CDR3 nucleotides read TGTGCCAGCAGCCAAGAAGAAGAGCTGAATGAGCAGTTCTTC.

The chain joins TRBV5-1 to TRBJ2-7, with 10 bases lining up with TRBD1. The V gene's germline CDR1 is SGHRS and CDR2 YFSETQ. Trimming cost V 4 bases and J 5 bases; bases outside gene matches: 6. This CDR3 has 14 residues. CDR3 coding DNA: TGCGCCAGCAGCCCGACAGGGGGCGGCGACGAGCAGTACTTC. Its protein is CASSPTGGGDEQYF.

The chain joins TRBV27 to TRBJ2-6, with 7 bases aligning to TRBD1. This CDR3 is 17 amino acids long. The junction had 7 bases not matched to a gene; V was cut back by 5 bases and J by 0 bases. Germline lookup yields CDR1 MNHEY and CDR2 SMNVEV (reference sequence). The CDR3 DNA follows: TGTGCCAGCAGTACCTCCGGGACAGTCTCTGGGGCCAACGTCCTGACTTTC. Its protein product is CASSTSGTVSGANVLTF.

The table lists this clone with a count of one. This chain joins TRBV7-9 and TRBJ1-5, with unresolved D. Looked up from germline, CDR1 is SEHNR and CDR2 is FQNEAQ (reference sequence). Trimming cost V 6 bases and J 7 bases, with 16 bases left between them. The CDR3 consists of 14 residues. CDR3 residues: CASRHNAQDQPQHF. The CDR3 DNA is TGTGCCAGCAGACACAACGCACAAGACCAGCCCCAGCATTTT.

The chain employs TRBV6-5 and TRBJ1-3; 7 nucleotides line up with TRBD1. The germline gives CDR1 MNHEY, CDR2 SVGAGI. The CDR3 has 15 residues. Losses at the gene ends were 2 bases for V and 2 bases for J; bases not matched to a gene: 3. The CDR3 spells CASSYERGPGNTIYF. Here the CDR3 DNA reads TGTGCCAGCAGTTACGAAAGGGGGCCTGGAAACACCATATATTTT.

The V call is TRBV29-1, the J call TRBJ2-6; D may be TRBD1 (6 bases). This CDR3 comprises 16 residues. Germline CDR1 is SQVTM and CDR2 is ANQGSEA. V lost 4 bases to trimming and J lost 0 bases, with 13 bases between them. Here the CDR3 reads CSVAPGQPSGANVLTF. As DNA, the CDR3 is TGCAGCGTTGCACCCGGACAGCCCTCTGGGGCCAACGTCCTGACTTTC.

This clone was counted between two and nine times. The CDR3 loop is CASSIGGRLEWLAFF. The CDR3 DNA reads as TGTGCCAGTAGTATTGGAGGGCGCCTGGAGTGGCTGGCTTTCTTT. The rearrangement joins TRBV19 to TRBJ1-1; the D is unclear. V dropped 3 bases and J dropped 11 bases, with 22 bases sitting between them. Germline CDR1 is LNHDA and CDR2 is SQIVND (reference sequence). This CDR3 is 15 amino acids long.

The rearrangement uses TRBV7-6 and TRBJ1-5; maybe TRBD1 (5 bases). CDR3 length: 16 amino acids. The V end lost 4 bases, the J end lost 9 bases, and 22 bases lay between the germline ends. CDR1 SGHVS and CDR2 FNYEAQ come from the germline V gene. Here the CDR3 DNA reads TGTGCCAGCAGCTCGGGGAGGGGCAGGACGGCCTGGCCCCAGCATTTT. This encodes CASSSGRGRTAWPQHF.

The chain has TRBV29-1 and TRBJ2-1; no clear D gene. Germline lookup yields CDR1 SQVTM and CDR2 ANQGSEA. Trimming removed 0 bases at V and 7 bases at J, with 13 bases between. CDR3 length equals 14 residues. The CDR3, as DNA: TGCAGCGTTGAAGATCCTATTGGCGAAAATGAGCAGTTCTTC. It is translated as CSVEDPIGENEQFF.

The chain employs TRBV27 and TRBJ1-3; 8 bases align to TRBD1. Germline trimming cut 8 bases from V and 4 bases from J; bases unmatched to any gene: 4. This CDR3 comprises 13 residues. Germline V CDR1 and CDR2: MNHEY, SMNVEV (reference sequence). The CDR3 reads CASGSGGGNTIYF. The CDR3 nucleotides are TGTGCCAGCGGGTCAGGGGGCGGAAACACCATATATTTT.

CDR3 loop: CASSQEGLAGTTGELFF. The DNA for the CDR3 is TGTGCCAGCAGCCAAGAGGGACTAGCGGGGACGACCGGGGAGCTGTTTTTT. The gene calls are TRBV3-1 (or the pseudogene TRBV3-2) and TRBJ2-2; 13 bases fit TRBD2. This CDR3 contains 17 residues. Germline CDR1 reads LGHDT; CDR2 reads YNNKEL (reference sequence). Germline trimming cut 0 bases from V and 5 bases from J; bases unmatched to any gene: 3.